This T cell receptor (beta chain) comes out of a study of beta chain features in type 1 diabetes. The wider study: Comparable age, gender and cell yields were observed in patients relative to healthy donors.

Study outcomes and limitations: In the patient group, naive, central memory and Treg TCRB repertoires seemed more alike than in the healthy donor group. A moderate, significant TCRB CDR3 shortening appeared in type 1 diabetes across four CD4+ subsets.

The table lists this clone with a few counts. Its antigen is still unknown. Post-sort purity exceeded 95% for all sorted populations. The sequenced template was cDNA made from the entire isolated RNA. The data were produced by immunoSEQ multiplex PCR, yet TCRdb's version contains in-frame clones alone and is incomplete. This table holds about 700,000 clones, around an eighth found once. After removal of 2 bases from V and 1 base from J, the junction contained 2 bases not matched to a gene. The germline CDR1 and CDR2 sequences are GTSNPN and SVGIG (reference sequence). This CDR3 contains 14 residues. The sequence came from a man younger than 35 with type 1 diabetes. Sequenced sample: naive CD4+ T cells from blood. V gene TRBV30 combines with J gene TRBJ2-4; 7 bases are shared with TRBD1. The CDR3, as DNA: TGTGCCTGGAGTACAGGGGAGGCCAAAAACATTCAGTACTTC. Translation: CAWSTGEAKNIQYF.